The T cell receptor beta chain under discussion was sequenced for a study of CD8+ T cells in alopecia areata. General study findings and limits: Amid tofacitinib therapy, many expanded lesional clones stayed present in scalp and blood. Because one nonresponder was included, the link of baseline CD8+ expansion to response is considered uncertain.

Indicated treatment: oral pan-JAK inhibitor, 5-10 mg twice daily. Using a FACSAria, the CD4+ and CD8+ T cells were sorted from the PBMCs. In the case of this clone: Antigen: not known.

Germline loops: CDR1 MNHNY, CDR2 SVGAGI (reference sequence). This CDR3 is 15 amino acids long. V trimming: 5 bases; J trimming: 3 bases; junction bases outside the gene matches: 6. The sequencing template was cDNA reverse transcribed from extracted RNA. TCRdb keeps only in-frame clones here, not all; method: immunoSEQ multiplex PCR. The profile shows fewer than 200,000 clones, 58% of them singletons. The chain has TRBV6-6 and TRBJ1-2, with TRBD1 identical over 10 bases. The receptor's source is a human donor with alopecia areata. This specimen consisted of CD4+ T cells sorted from blood, obtained at approximately week 60, from a patient treated with tofacitinib. In DNA form, the CDR3 reads TGTGCCAGCAGTCGATCTGGACAGGGGGACTATGGCTACACCTTC. Protein: CASSRSGQGDYGYTF.